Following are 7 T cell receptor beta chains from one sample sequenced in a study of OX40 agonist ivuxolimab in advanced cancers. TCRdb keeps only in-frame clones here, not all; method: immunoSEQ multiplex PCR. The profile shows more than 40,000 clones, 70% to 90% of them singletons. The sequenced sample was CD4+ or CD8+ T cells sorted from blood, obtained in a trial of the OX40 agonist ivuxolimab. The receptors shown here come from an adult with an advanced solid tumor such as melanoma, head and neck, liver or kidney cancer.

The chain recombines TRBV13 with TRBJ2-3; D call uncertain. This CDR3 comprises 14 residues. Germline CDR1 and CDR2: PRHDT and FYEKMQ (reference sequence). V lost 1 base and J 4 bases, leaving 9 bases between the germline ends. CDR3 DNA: TGTGCCAGCAGCTTAGAAGGCACAGCAGATACGCAGTATTTT. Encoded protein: CASSLEGTADTQYF.

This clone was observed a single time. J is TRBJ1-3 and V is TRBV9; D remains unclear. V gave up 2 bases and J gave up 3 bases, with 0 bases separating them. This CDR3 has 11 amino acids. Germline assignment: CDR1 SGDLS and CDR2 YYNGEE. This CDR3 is CASSVGNTIYF. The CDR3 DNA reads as TGTGCCAGCAGCGTTGGAAACACCATATATTTT.

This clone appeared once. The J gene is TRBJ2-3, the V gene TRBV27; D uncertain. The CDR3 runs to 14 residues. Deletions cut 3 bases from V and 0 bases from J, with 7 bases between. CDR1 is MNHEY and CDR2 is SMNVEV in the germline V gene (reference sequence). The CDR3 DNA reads TGTGCCAGCAGTTTCCTGGGGAGCACAGATACGCAGTATTTT. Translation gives CASSFLGSTDTQYF.

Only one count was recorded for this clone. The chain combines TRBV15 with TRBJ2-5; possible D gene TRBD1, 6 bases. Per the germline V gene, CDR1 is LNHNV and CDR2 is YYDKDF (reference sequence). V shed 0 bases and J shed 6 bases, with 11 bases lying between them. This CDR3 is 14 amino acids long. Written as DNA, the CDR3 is TGTGCCACCAGCAGAGATCACAGGGCCCAGACCCAGTACTTC. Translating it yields CATSRDHRAQTQYF.

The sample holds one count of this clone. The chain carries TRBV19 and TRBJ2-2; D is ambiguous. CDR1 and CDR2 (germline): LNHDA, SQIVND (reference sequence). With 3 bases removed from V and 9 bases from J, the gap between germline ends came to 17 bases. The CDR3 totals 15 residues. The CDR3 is CASSILLTSSRELFF. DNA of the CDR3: TGTGCCAGTAGTATCCTGCTTACCTCTAGTCGGGAGCTGTTTTTT.

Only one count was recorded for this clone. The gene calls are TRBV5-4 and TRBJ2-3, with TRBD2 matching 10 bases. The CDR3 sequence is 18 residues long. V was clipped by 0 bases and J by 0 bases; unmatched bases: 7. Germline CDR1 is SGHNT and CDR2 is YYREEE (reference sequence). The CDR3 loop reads CASSLAPSGGTSTDTQYF. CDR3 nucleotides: TGTGCCAGCAGCTTGGCGCCTAGCGGGGGTACTAGCACAGATACGCAGTATTTT.

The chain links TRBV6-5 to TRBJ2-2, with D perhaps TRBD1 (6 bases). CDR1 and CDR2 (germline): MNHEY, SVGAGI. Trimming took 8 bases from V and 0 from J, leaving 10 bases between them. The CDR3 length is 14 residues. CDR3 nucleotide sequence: TGTGCCAGCCGTAGGGGGACGAACACCGGGGAGCTGTTTTTT. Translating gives CASRRGTNTGELFF.